A selection of T cell receptor beta chains follows, all from one sample in a study of blood T cells in healthy people across ages. Using its own MiXCR run on the 5' RACE reads, TCRdb lists one record per CDR3 protein. The sample has around 1,000,000 distinct CDR3 sequences, about 23% seen once. The same data also contributed to another study, on T cells of mothers and their children.

Specimen: blood. These receptors were taken from a girl aged 2-10 years in good health. Both conserved end residues are part of each CDR3. Each record gives: J gene, D gene, clone size, CDR3 length, V gene, CDR3 protein, CDR3 DNA. D genes are given only for firm matches. For some rows the clone size is stated as once, few or many, or as a class when expanded; others skip it.

J: TRBJ2-3
D: TRBD1
size: NA
length: 15
V: TRBV6-1
CDR3: CASSPRGRVTDTQYF
DNA: TGTGCCAGCAGTCCAAGGGGGCGCGTGACAGATACGCAGTATTTT

J: TRBJ2-1
D: TRBD2
size: NA
length: 15
V: TRBV20-1
CDR3: CSGRRIAGGLNEQFF
DNA: TGCAGTGGGAGAAGAATAGCGGGGGGGCTAAATGAGCAGTTCTTC

J: TRBJ2-7
D: NA
size: NA
length: 16
V: TRBV20-1
CDR3: CSARGGQGGGGYEQYF
DNA: TGCAGTGCTAGAGGAGGACAAGGAGGAGGGGGCTACGAGCAGTACTTC

J: TRBJ2-3
D: NA
size: NA
length: 16
V: TRBV5-6
CDR3: CASSPNLRGATDTQYF
DNA: TGTGCCAGCAGCCCAAATCTCAGGGGCGCAACAGATACGCAGTATTTT

J: TRBJ2-2
D: NA
size: few
length: 12
V: TRBV29-1
CDR3: CSVEFRPGELFF
DNA: TGCAGCGTTGAATTTAGGCCCGGGGAGCTGTTTTTT

J: TRBJ1-4
D: NA
size: NA
length: 16
V: TRBV27
CDR3: CASSPDSRVPNEKLFF
DNA: TGTGCCAGCAGTCCAGACTCCCGGGTTCCTAATGAAAAACTGTTTTTT

J: TRBJ2-5
D: NA
size: few
length: 16
V: TRBV5-5
CDR3: CASSLNTGLPPETQYF
DNA: TGTGCCAGCAGCTTGAATACTGGACTACCGCCCGAGACCCAGTACTTC

J: TRBJ2-1
D: NA
size: NA
length: 16
V: TRBV7-8
CDR3: CASSQSGSISYNEQFF
DNA: TGTGCCAGCAGCCAGTCAGGGAGTATATCCTACAATGAGCAGTTCTTC

J: TRBJ2-2
D: NA
size: few
length: 14
V: TRBV12-3/TRBV12-4
CDR3: CASSLSRGTRELFF
DNA: TGTGCCAGCAGTTTAAGTCGGGGCACCAGGGAGCTGTTTTTT

J: TRBJ1-4
D: NA
size: few
length: 15
V: TRBV10-3
CDR3: CAISETVATNEKLFF
DNA: TGTGCCATCAGTGAAACCGTTGCAACTAATGAAAAACTGTTTTTT

J: TRBJ1-5
D: NA
size: NA
length: 14
V: TRBV6-6
CDR3: CASRGQGTNQPQHF
DNA: TGTGCCAGCAGGGGTCAGGGGACTAATCAGCCCCAGCATTTT

J: TRBJ1-1
D: NA
size: few
length: 16
V: TRBV19
CDR3: CASSIGRLTSKTEAFF
DNA: TGTGCCAGTAGTATTGGTAGACTTACTTCGAAAACTGAAGCTTTCTTT

J: TRBJ1-1
D: TRBD1
size: NA
length: 13
V: TRBV24-1
CDR3: CATKEGAKTEAFF
DNA: TGTGCCACCAAGGAGGGGGCGAAAACTGAAGCTTTCTTT

J: TRBJ1-4
D: NA
size: NA
length: 15
V: TRBV6-5
CDR3: CASSYSTVGEEKLFF
DNA: TGTGCCAGCAGTTACTCGACGGTTGGGGAAGAAAAACTGTTTTTT

J: TRBJ2-7
D: NA
size: few
length: 12
V: TRBV9
CDR3: CASSGPSLEQYF
DNA: TGTGCCAGCAGCGGACCCTCCCTCGAGCAGTACTTC

J: TRBJ2-5
D: NA
size: NA
length: 14
V: TRBV6-6
CDR3: CASSSSLLKETQYF
DNA: TGTGCCAGCAGTTCTAGCCTTCTCAAAGAAACCCAGTACTTC

J: TRBJ2-1
D: TRBD2
size: NA
length: 15
V: TRBV6-4
CDR3: CASSAIAGDINEQFF
DNA: TGTGCCAGCAGTGCCATAGCGGGGGATATCAATGAGCAGTTCTTC

J: TRBJ2-1
D: NA
size: few
length: 13
V: TRBV20-1
CDR3: CSASWKTYNEQFF
DNA: TGCAGTGCTAGTTGGAAGACCTACAATGAGCAGTTCTTC

J: TRBJ2-1
D: TRBD2
size: few
length: 14
V: TRBV29-1
CDR3: CSAVAGGPHNEQFF
DNA: TGCAGCGCGGTAGCGGGGGGGCCGCACAATGAGCAGTTCTTC

J: TRBJ2-5
D: TRBD2
size: NA
length: 12
V: TRBV12-3/TRBV12-4
CDR3: CASSFLSGGQYF
DNA: TGTGCCAGCAGTTTTTTATCGGGGGGCCAGTACTTC

J: TRBJ1-3
D: NA
size: few
length: 16
V: TRBV5-1
CDR3: CASSLEGTHSGNTIYF
DNA: TGCGCCAGCAGCTTGGAAGGTACCCACTCTGGAAACACCATATATTTT

J: TRBJ2-3
D: NA
size: few
length: 16
V: TRBV9
CDR3: CASSVGSYSFTDTQYF
DNA: TGTGCCAGCAGCGTAGGATCGTACTCTTTCACAGATACGCAGTATTTT

J: TRBJ2-3
D: TRBD1
size: NA
length: 14
V: TRBV5-6
CDR3: CASSQTGDTDTQYF
DNA: TGTGCCAGCAGCCAGACAGGGGACACAGATACGCAGTATTTT

J: TRBJ1-1
D: NA
size: few
length: 12
V: TRBV7-8
CDR3: CASSPLREGAFF
DNA: TGTGCCAGCAGCCCTCTCCGGGAGGGAGCTTTCTTT